One and the same sample provided the 8 T cell receptor beta chains below, sequenced in a study of T cell changes during pregnancy in multiple sclerosis. TCRdb's table, derived via immunoSEQ multiplex PCR, lists solely in-frame clones and lacks some. The sample contains some 50,000 clones, 80% to 95% of which appear only once. The sample in question was peripheral blood, obtained after pregnancy. Every receptor here comes from a female donor with multiple sclerosis, enrolled in a pregnancy study.

The chain recombines TRBV7-8 with TRBJ1-5; TRBD1 agrees at 7 bases. The V and J ends lost 2 bases and 6 bases, in that order; junction bases with no gene match: 10. The CDR3 consists of 16 residues. The germline CDR1 and CDR2 sequences are SGHVS and FQNEAQ. The CDR3 DNA reads as TGTGCCAGCAGCTTACTTAACAGGGGTAGCGGTCAGCCCCAGCATTTT. It yields the protein CASSLLNRGSGQPQHF. Filled out from reference TRBV7-8 and TRBJ1-5, the complete variable domain reads GAGVSQSPRYKVAKRGQDVALRCDPISGHVSLFWYQQALGQGPEFLTYFQNEAQLDKSGLPSDRFFAERPEGSVSTLKIQRTQQEDSAVYLCASSLLNRGSGQPQHFGDGTRLSIL.

The chain couples TRBV4-2 to TRBJ1-1; D is possibly TRBD1 (6 bases). Germline CDR1 LGHNA, CDR2 YNFKEQ. This CDR3 spans 14 amino acids. With 2 bases removed from V and 4 bases from J, the gap between germline ends came to 11 bases. The CDR3 DNA follows: TGTGCCAGCAGCCAACCAGGGGCGGGCACTGAAGCTTTCTTT. The encoded protein is CASSQPGAGTEAFF.

This clone was seen a few times. The rearrangement links TRBV30 to TRBJ1-5; 11 bases match TRBD1. The CDR3 is made up of 13 amino acids. The V gene's germline CDR1 is GTSNPN and CDR2 SVGIG (reference sequence). The ends lost 5 bases at V and 5 bases at J; junction bases unmatched: 2. The CDR3 reads CAWGQGADQPQHF. DNA for the CDR3: TGTGCCTGGGGACAGGGGGCCGATCAGCCCCAGCATTTT.

The chain uses TRBV5-6 and TRBJ2-7; no reliable D call. V lost 0 bases and J 2 bases, leaving 9 bases between the germline ends. CDR1 is SGHDT and CDR2 is YYEEEE in the germline V gene. The CDR3 is made up of 14 amino acids. The CDR3: CASSLGRVTYEQYF. Here the CDR3 DNA reads TGTGCCAGCAGCTTGGGACGGGTCACCTACGAGCAGTACTTC.

The CDR3 loop is CASSPRGAAPQHF. The DNA for the CDR3 is TGTGCCAGCAGCCCACGGGGGGCTGCCCCCCAGCATTTT. The chain combines TRBV7-2 with TRBJ1-5; maybe TRBD1 (6 bases). Trimming cost V 5 bases and J 10 bases, with 15 bases left between them. The length of the CDR3 is 13 residues. CDR1 is SGHTA, CDR2 FQGNSA, per germline.

This sequence joins TRBV12-5 and TRBJ2-7; 9 bases map to TRBD1. Trimming cost V 0 bases and J 7 bases; bases outside gene matches: 13. Looked up from germline, CDR1 is LGHNT and CDR2 is FRNRAP. This CDR3 spans 17 amino acids. CDR3 in amino acids: CASGLVVRDREGFEQYF. CDR3 coding DNA: TGTGCTAGTGGTTTGGTAGTGCGGGACAGGGAGGGGTTTGAGCAGTACTTC.

The chain links TRBV19 to TRBJ2-5; D is possibly TRBD2 (5 bases). CDR3 length: 14 amino acids. V shed 9 bases and J shed 0 bases, with 14 bases lying between them. CDR1 is LNHDA and CDR2 is SQIVND in the germline V gene (reference sequence). The CDR3 loop reads CASGERRYQETQYF. In DNA, the CDR3 is TGTGCCAGCGGGGAGCGGCGGTACCAAGAGACCCAGTACTTC.

This chain links TRBV21-1 with TRBJ1-2; the table gives TRBD1 as D, unverified against the DNA. TRBV21-1 is shown as a pseudogene. The CDR3 spans 16 residues. The CDR3 nucleotides read TGTGCCAGCAGCAAAGTAGGGACAGGTTATGTCTATGGCTACACCTTC. Protein: CASSKVGTGYVYGYTF.